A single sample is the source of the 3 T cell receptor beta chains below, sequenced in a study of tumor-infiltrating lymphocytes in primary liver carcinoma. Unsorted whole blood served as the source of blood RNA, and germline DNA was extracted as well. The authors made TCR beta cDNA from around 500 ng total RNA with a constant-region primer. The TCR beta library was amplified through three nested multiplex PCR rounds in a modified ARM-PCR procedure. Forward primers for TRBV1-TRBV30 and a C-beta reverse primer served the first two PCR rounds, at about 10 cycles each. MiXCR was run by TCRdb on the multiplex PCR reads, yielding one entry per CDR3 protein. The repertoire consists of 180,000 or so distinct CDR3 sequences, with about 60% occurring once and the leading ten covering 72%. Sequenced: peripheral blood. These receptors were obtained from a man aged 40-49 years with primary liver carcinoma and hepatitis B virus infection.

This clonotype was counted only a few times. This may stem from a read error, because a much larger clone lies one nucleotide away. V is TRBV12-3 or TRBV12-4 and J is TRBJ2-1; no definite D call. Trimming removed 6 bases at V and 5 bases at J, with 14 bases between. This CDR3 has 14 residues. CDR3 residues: CASSRQDGDNEQFF. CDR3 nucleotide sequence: TGTGCCAGCAGCCGCCAGGATGGGGACAATGAGCAGTTCTTC.

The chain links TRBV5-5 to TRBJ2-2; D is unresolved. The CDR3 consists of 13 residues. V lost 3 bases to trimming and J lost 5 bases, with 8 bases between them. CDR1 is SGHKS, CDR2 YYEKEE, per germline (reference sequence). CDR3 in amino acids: CASSSSETGELFF. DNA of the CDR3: TGTGCCAGCAGCTCGTCAGAGACCGGGGAGCTGTTTTTT.

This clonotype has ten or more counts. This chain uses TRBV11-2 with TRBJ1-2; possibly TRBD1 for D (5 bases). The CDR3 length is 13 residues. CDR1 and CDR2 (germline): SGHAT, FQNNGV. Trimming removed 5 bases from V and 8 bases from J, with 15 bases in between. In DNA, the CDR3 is TGTGCCAGCAGCCCAGACAGAGGACACGGCTACACCTTC. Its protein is CASSPDRGHGYTF.